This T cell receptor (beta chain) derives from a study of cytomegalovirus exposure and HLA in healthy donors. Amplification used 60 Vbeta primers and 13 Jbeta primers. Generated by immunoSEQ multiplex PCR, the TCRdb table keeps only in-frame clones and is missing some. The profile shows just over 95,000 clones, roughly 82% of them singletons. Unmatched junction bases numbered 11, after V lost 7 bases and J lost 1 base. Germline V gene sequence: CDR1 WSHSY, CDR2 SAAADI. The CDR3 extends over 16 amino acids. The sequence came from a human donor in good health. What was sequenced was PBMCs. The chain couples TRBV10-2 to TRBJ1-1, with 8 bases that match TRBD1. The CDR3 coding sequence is TGCGCCAGCATGCGGGCGCAGGGGGCATCGAACACTGAAGCTTTCTTT. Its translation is CASMRAQGASNTEAFF.